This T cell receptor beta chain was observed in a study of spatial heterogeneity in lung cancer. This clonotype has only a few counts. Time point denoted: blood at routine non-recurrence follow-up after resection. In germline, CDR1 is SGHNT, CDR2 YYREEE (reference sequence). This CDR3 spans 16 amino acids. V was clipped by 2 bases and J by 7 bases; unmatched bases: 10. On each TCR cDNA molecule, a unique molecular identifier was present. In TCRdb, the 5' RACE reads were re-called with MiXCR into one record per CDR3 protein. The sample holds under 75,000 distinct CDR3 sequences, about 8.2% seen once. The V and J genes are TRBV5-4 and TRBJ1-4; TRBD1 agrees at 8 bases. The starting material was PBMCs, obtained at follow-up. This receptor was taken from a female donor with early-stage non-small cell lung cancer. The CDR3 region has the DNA TGTGCCAGCAGCTTCGGACAAACAGGGGGACGTGAAAAACTGTTTTTT. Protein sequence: CASSFGQTGGREKLFF.